The table lists the clone carrying this T cell receptor (beta chain) with a count of one. The RNA, roughly 0.45 to 1 ug, was put through reverse transcription using random hexamers. TCRdb reanalysed the immunoSEQ multiplex PCR reads using MiXCR and keeps one entry per CDR3 protein. The sample contains 160,000 or so distinct CDR3 sequences, roughly 94% of which appear only once. Germline V CDR1 and CDR2: SEHNR, FQNEAQ (reference sequence). Trimming removed 5 bases from V and 2 bases from J, with 12 bases in between. The CDR3 loop spans 14 amino acids. The data derive from a study of CD8 T cells in Susac syndrome.

This sequence joins TRBV7-9 and TRBJ1-1; the D gene is possibly TRBD1 (5 bases). This receptor was taken from a human donor with multiple sclerosis. Sequencing input: CD8+ T cells from PBMCs. The DNA of the CDR3 is TGTGCCAGCAGCCCACATACAGGCAACACTGAAGCTTTCTTT. Residues: CASSPHTGNTEAFF.